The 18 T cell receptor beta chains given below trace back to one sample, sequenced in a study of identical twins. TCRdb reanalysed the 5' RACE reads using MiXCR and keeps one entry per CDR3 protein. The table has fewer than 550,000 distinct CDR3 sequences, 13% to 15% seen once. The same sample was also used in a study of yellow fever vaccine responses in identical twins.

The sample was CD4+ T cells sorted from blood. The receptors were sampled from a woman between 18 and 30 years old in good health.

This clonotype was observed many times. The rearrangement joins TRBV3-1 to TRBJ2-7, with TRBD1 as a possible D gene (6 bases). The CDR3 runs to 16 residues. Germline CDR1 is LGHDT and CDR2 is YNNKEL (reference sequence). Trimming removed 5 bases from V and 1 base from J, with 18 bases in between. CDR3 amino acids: CASSVIAGQRSYEQYF. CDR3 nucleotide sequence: TGTGCCAGCAGCGTTATAGCCGGACAGAGATCCTACGAGCAGTACTTC.

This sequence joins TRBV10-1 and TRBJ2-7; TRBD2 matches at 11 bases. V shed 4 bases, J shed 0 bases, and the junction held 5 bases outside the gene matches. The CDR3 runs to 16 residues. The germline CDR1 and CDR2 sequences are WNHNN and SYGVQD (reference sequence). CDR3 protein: CASSGGGLAGSYEQYF. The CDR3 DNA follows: TGCGCCAGCAGTGGGGGAGGACTAGCGGGCTCCTACGAGCAGTACTTC.

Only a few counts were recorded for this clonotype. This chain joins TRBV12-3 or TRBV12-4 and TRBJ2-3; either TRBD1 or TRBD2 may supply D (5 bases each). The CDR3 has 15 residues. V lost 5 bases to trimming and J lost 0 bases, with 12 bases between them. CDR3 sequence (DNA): TGTGCCAGCAGTCTCCGGGACGGTAGCACAGATACGCAGTATTTT. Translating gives CASSLRDGSTDTQYF.

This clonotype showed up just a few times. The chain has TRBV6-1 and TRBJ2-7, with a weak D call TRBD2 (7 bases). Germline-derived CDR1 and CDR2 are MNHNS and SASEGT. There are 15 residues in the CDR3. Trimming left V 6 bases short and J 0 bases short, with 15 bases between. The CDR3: CASRGRGGSSYEQYF. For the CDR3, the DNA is TGTGCCAGCAGGGGGAGGGGGGGGAGCTCCTACGAGCAGTACTTC.

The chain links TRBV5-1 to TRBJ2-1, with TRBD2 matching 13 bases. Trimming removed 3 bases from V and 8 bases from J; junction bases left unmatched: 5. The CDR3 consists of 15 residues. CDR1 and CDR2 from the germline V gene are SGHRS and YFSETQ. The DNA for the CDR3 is TGCGCCAGCAGCTCCGGACTAGCGGGAGCTGATGAGCAGTTCTTC. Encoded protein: CASSSGLAGADEQFF.

Here the CDR3 reads CASRKPGLVAGDTQYF. The DNA of the CDR3 is TGTGCCAGCCGGAAACCCGGACTAGTAGCCGGAGATACGCAGTATTTT. J is TRBJ2-3 and V is TRBV6-1; 7 bases agree with TRBD2. Germline CDR1 is MNHNS and CDR2 is SASEGT. After removal of 8 bases from V and 5 bases from J, the junction contained 16 bases not matched to a gene. The length of the CDR3 is 16 residues.

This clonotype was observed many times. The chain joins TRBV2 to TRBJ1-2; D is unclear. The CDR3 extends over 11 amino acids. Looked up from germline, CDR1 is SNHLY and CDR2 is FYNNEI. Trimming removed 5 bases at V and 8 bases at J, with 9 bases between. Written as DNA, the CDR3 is TGTGCCAGCAGTCCCACCGGAGGCTACACCTTC. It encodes CASSPTGGYTF.

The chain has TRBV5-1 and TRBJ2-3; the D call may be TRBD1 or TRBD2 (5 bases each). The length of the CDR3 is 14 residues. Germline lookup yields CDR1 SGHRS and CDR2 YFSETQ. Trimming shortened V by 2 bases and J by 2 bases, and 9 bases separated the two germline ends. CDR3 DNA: TGCGCCAGCAGCTTCGGGGCCTTCACAGATACGCAGTATTTT. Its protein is CASSFGAFTDTQYF.

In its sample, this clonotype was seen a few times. The CDR3 nucleotides read TGCGCCAGCAGCTTGGGAGGACAGGGTCGTAACTATGGCTACACCTTC. Translating it yields CASSLGGQGRNYGYTF. This chain links TRBV5-1 with TRBJ1-2; 8 nucleotides match TRBD1. CDR3 length equals 16 residues. Germline CDR1 reads SGHRS; CDR2 reads YFSETQ. V gave up 0 bases and J gave up 1 base; unmatched junction bases: 5. The full variable domain, in which reference TRBV5-1 and TRBJ1-2 provide the parts outside the CDR3, is KAGVTQTPRYLIKTRGQQVTLSCSPISGHRSVSWYQQTPGQGLQFLFEYFSETQRNKGNFPGRFSGRQFSNSRSEMNVSTLELGDSALYLCASSLGGQGRNYGYTFGSGTRLTVV.

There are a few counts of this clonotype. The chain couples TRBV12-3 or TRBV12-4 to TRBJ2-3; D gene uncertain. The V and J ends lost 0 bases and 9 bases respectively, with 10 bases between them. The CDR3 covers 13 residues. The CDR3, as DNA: TGTGCCAGCAGTTTAGCATACGGGTACACGCAGTATTTT. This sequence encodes CASSLAYGYTQYF.

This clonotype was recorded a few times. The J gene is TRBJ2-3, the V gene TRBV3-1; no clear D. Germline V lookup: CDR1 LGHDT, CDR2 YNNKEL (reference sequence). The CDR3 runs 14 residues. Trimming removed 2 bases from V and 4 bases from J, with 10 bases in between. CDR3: CASSQRTPPDTQYF. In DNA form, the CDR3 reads TGTGCCAGCAGCCAAAGGACCCCCCCAGATACGCAGTATTTT.

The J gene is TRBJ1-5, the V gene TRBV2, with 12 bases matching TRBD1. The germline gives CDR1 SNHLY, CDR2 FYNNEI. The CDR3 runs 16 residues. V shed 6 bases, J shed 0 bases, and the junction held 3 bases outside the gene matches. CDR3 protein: CASRGTGGLSNQPQHF. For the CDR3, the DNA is TGTGCCAGCAGGGGGACAGGGGGCCTTAGCAATCAGCCCCAGCATTTT.

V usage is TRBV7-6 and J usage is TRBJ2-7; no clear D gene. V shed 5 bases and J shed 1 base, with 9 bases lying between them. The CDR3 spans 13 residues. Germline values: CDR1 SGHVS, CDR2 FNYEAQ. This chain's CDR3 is CASSQQTSYEQYF. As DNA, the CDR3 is TGTGCCAGCAGCCAACAGACTTCCTACGAGCAGTACTTC. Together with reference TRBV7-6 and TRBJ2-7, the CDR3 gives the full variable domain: GAGVSQSPRYKVTKRGQDVALRCDPISGHVSLYWYRQALGQGPEFLTYFNYEAQQDKSGLPNDRFSAERPEGSISTLTIQRTEQRDSAMYRCASSQQTSYEQYFGPGTRLTVT.

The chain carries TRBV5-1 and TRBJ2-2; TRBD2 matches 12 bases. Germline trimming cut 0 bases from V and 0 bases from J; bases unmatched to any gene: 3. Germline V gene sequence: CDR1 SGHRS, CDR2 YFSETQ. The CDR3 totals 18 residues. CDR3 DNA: TGCGCCAGCAGCTTGGTAGGACTAGCGGGGACGAACACCGGGGAGCTGTTTTTT. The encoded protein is CASSLVGLAGTNTGELFF.

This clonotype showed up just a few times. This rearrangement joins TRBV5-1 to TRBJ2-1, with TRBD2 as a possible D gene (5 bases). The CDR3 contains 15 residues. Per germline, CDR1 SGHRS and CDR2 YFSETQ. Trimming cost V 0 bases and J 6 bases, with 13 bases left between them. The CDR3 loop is CASSLGGVMGNEQFF. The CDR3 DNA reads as TGCGCCAGCAGCTTGGGGGGAGTTATGGGCAATGAGCAGTTCTTC.

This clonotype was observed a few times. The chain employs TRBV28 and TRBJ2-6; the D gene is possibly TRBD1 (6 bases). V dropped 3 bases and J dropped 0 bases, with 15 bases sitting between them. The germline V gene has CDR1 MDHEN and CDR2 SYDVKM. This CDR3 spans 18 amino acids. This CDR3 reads CASSLWQGSSSGANVLTF. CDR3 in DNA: TGTGCCAGCAGTTTGTGGCAGGGGTCCTCCTCTGGGGCCAACGTCCTGACTTTC.

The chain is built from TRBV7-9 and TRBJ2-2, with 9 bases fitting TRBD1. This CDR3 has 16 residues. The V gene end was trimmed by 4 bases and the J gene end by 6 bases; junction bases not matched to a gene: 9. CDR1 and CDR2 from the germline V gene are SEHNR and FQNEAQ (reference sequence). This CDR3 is CASSSTGTGLAGELFF. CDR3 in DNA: TGTGCCAGCAGCTCAACCGGGACAGGGTTGGCCGGGGAGCTGTTTTTT. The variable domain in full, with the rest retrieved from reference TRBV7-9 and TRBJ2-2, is DTGVSQNPRHKITKRGQNVTFRCDPISEHNRLYWYRQTLGQGPEFLTYFQNEAQLEKSRLLSDRFSAERPKGSFSTLEIQRTEQGDSAMYLCASSSTGTGLAGELFFGEGSRLTVL.

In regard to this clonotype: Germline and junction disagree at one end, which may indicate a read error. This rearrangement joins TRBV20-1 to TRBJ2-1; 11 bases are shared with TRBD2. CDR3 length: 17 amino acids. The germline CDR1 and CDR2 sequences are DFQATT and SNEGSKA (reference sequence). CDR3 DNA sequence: TGCTGTGCTAGAGATGGGGGGACTAGCGGACCAAACAATGAGCAGTTCTTC. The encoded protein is CCARDGGTSGPNNEQFF.